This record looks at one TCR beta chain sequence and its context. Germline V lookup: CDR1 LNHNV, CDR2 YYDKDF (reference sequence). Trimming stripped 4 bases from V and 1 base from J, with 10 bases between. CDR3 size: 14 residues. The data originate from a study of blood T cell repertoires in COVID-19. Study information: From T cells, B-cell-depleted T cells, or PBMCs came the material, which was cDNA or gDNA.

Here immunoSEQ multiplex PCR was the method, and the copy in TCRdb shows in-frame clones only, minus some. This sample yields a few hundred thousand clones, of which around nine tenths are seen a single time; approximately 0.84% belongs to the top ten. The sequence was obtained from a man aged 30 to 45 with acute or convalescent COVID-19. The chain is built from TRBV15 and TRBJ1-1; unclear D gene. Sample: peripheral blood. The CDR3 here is CATSTRESNTEAFF. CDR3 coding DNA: TGTGCCACCAGCACACGGGAGTCGAACACTGAAGCTTTCTTT.